These T cell receptor beta chains were read from a single sample in a study of identical twins. One entry per CDR3 protein, called by TCRdb with MiXCR from the 5' RACE reads. Altogether 450,000 or so distinct CDR3 sequences are present, 13% to 15% being singletons, with the ten largest covering 0.52%. The sample was also linked to a second study, of yellow fever vaccine responses in identical twins.

The source material was CD4+ T cells sorted from blood. Receptor source: a woman under 30 in good health. CDR3s include the opening cysteine and the closing phenylalanine or tryptophan. A D gene is named only where the DNA matches it firmly. Clone size is not always given. Where it is, it says once, few, many or a class for expanded clones.

abundance	d_gene	v_gene	j_gene	CDR3aa	CDR3nt
few	TRBD1	TRBV12-3/TRBV12-4	TRBJ2-6	CASSQGAEAGANVLTF	TGTGCCAGCAGTCAGGGGGCTGAAGCTGGGGCCAACGTCCTGACTTTC
.	.	TRBV24-1	TRBJ2-3	CATRDQASTDTQYF	TGTGCCACCAGGGATCAGGCTTCAACAGATACGCAGTATTTT
.	.	TRBV5-1	TRBJ1-1	CASSLEGTGNTEAFF	TGCGCCAGCAGCTTGGAAGGCACAGGGAACACTGAAGCTTTCTTT
few	.	TRBV2	TRBJ1-6	CASSDVNSPLHF	TGTGCCAGCAGTGATGTGAATTCACCCCTCCACTTT
few	.	TRBV27	TRBJ2-7	CASSLTTPPYEQYF	TGTGCCAGCAGTTTGACAACCCCGCCCTACGAGCAGTACTTC
few	TRBD1	TRBV7-6	TRBJ2-7	CASSLVEGGGEQYF	TGTGCCAGCAGCTTAGTCGAAGGGGGCGGCGAGCAGTACTTC
many	TRBD1	TRBV29-1	TRBJ1-2	CSVTGTGALLYGYTF	TGCAGCGTCACCGGGACAGGGGCCCTCCTCTATGGCTACACCTTC
many	.	TRBV12-3/TRBV12-4	TRBJ1-3	CASKGRKISGNTIYF	TGTGCCAGCAAAGGACGGAAGATCTCTGGAAACACCATATATTTT
few	.	TRBV28	TRBJ2-7	CASTSSKGVYEQYF	TGTGCCAGCACCTCATCCAAGGGGGTCTACGAGCAGTACTTC
.	TRBD2	TRBV5-1	TRBJ2-1	CASSLELRGSEQFF	TGCGCCAGCAGCTTGGAGCTGCGGGGGTCTGAGCAGTTCTTC
.	.	TRBV6-2/TRBV6-3	TRBJ2-1	CASSSGTISYNEQFF	TGTGCCAGCAGCTCCGGGACAATCTCCTACAATGAGCAGTTCTTC
few	TRBD1	TRBV28	TRBJ1-6	CASSLYPGQANSPLHF	TGTGCCAGCAGCCTTTACCCAGGACAGGCGAATTCACCCCTCCACTTT
few	.	TRBV9	TRBJ2-2	CASRPGQLRSSGELFF	TGTGCCAGTAGACCGGGACAATTACGGTCGTCCGGGGAGCTGTTTTTT
few	.	TRBV24-1	TRBJ1-2	CATSDLGSYGYTF	TGTGCCACCAGTGATTTGGGGTCGTATGGCTACACCTTC
few	.	TRBV2	TRBJ2-7	CASSEALRQAYEQYF	TGTGCCAGCAGTGAAGCGCTTCGGCAGGCCTACGAGCAGTACTTC
.	.	TRBV7-2	TRBJ2-4	CASSLGARRRGDIQYF	TGTGCCAGCAGCTTAGGAGCCCGACGAAGGGGGGACATTCAGTACTTC
few	.	TRBV28	TRBJ1-4	CASRPWGPSEKLFF	TGTGCCAGCAGGCCATGGGGCCCGAGCGAAAAACTGTTTTTT
.	TRBD2	TRBV6-5	TRBJ2-3	CASSYSAGGSNTQYF	TGTGCCAGCAGTTACTCGGCGGGGGGGTCGAATACGCAGTATTTT
.	.	TRBV9	TRBJ1-2	CASSVGGRPYGYTF	TGTGCCAGCAGCGTAGGGGGGCGCCCCTATGGCTACACCTTC
.	TRBD2	TRBV7-2	TRBJ2-7	CASSLGASGGIYEQYF	TGTGCCAGCAGCTTAGGTGCTAGCGGGGGGATCTACGAGCAGTACTTC
many	.	TRBV29-1	TRBJ2-7	CSVEDKPYEQYF	TGCAGCGTTGAAGACAAGCCCTACGAGCAGTACTTC
few	TRBD1	TRBV29-1	TRBJ2-3	CSVVGTGSTDTQYF	TGCAGCGTTGTAGGGACAGGGTCGACAGATACGCAGTATTTT
few	TRBD1	TRBV12-3/TRBV12-4	TRBJ1-2	CASSLTGGSYGYTF	TGTGCCAGCAGCCTGACAGGGGGCAGCTATGGCTACACCTTC
few	TRBD1	TRBV27	TRBJ2-7	CASSSQGALDEQYF	TGTGCCAGCAGTTCCCAGGGGGCCCTAGACGAGCAGTACTTC
.	TRBD1	TRBV20-1	TRBJ2-7	CSADRGIYEQYF	TGCAGCGCCGACAGGGGAATCTACGAGCAGTACTTC
.	.	TRBV5-1	TRBJ2-7	CASSFGLGTRSYEQYF	TGCGCCAGCAGCTTTGGGTTGGGGACCCGCTCCTACGAGCAGTACTTC
.	TRBD1	TRBV29-1	TRBJ2-1	CSVVQGAYNEQFF	TGCAGCGTTGTCCAGGGGGCTTACAATGAGCAGTTCTTC
.	.	TRBV7-3	TRBJ1-1	CASSSHPYTEAFF	TGTGCCAGCAGCTCCCACCCTTACACTGAAGCTTTCTTT
.	.	TRBV20-1	TRBJ2-3	CSAGPQAGLTDTQYF	TGCAGTGCTGGACCCCAAGCAGGCCTCACAGATACGCAGTATTTT
.	TRBD1	TRBV7-9	TRBJ2-7	CASSPLLRTGVDEQYF	TGTGCCAGCAGCCCATTGCTAAGGACAGGGGTCGACGAGCAGTACTTC
.	.	TRBV14	TRBJ1-4	CASSQDRGARANEKLFF	TGTGCCAGCAGCCAAGATCGCGGCGCCAGGGCTAATGAAAAACTGTTTTTT
.	.	TRBV5-1	TRBJ2-1	CASSLAGFGYNEQFF	TGCGCCAGCAGCTTGGCCGGCTTCGGGTACAATGAGCAGTTCTTC
.	.	TRBV5-1	TRBJ2-2	CASSFGRLTGELFF	TGCGCCAGCAGCTTCGGGCGGCTCACCGGGGAGCTGTTTTTT
many	TRBD1	TRBV12-3/TRBV12-4	TRBJ2-7	CASSPIDRGTYEQYF	TGTGCCAGCAGCCCCATCGACAGGGGAACCTACGAGCAGTACTTC
.	.	TRBV29-1	TRBJ2-3	CSVNRVGSDTQYF	TGCAGCGTGAACAGGGTAGGCTCAGATACGCAGTATTTT
many	.	TRBV3-1	TRBJ2-1	CASSQQWGSYNEQFF	TGTGCCAGCAGCCAACAGTGGGGGTCCTACAATGAGCAGTTCTTC
.	TRBD2	TRBV4-2	TRBJ2-3	CASSQEVTLAGEADTKYF	TGTGCCAGCAGCCAAGAAGTGACACTAGCGGGAGAGGCGGATACGAAGTATTTT
many	TRBD2	TRBV20-1	TRBJ2-1	CSAPPRGRDNEQFF	TGCAGTGCTCCCCCCCGCGGGAGGGACAATGAGCAGTTCTTC
.	TRBD1	TRBV28	TRBJ2-7	CASWTGGLLGEQYF	TGTGCCAGCTGGACAGGGGGCCTTTTAGGCGAGCAGTACTTC
many	TRBD2	TRBV20-1	TRBJ2-7	CSARGLAGEQYF	TGCAGTGCCCGGGGACTAGCGGGGGAGCAGTACTTC
few	.	TRBV19	TRBJ2-6	CASTLPGANVLTF	TGTGCCAGTACCTTACCTGGGGCCAACGTCCTGACTTTC
few	.	TRBV6-5	TRBJ2-1	CASSYSYGNEQFF	TGTGCCAGCAGTTACTCGTATGGTAATGAGCAGTTCTTC
.	.	TRBV24-1	TRBJ2-1	CATSDEDPQNEQFF	TGTGCCACCAGTGATGAGGACCCACAGAATGAGCAGTTCTTC
many	.	TRBV5-1	TRBJ2-5	CASSLEVGQETQYF	TGCGCCAGCAGCTTGGAGGTCGGTCAAGAGACCCAGTACTTC
few	TRBD1	TRBV14	TRBJ2-1	CASRLTGGNGNEQFF	TGTGCCAGCAGACTTACAGGGGGCAATGGCAATGAGCAGTTCTTC
few	.	TRBV3-1	TRBJ1-6	CASSQFVIISPLHF	TGTGCCAGCAGCCAATTCGTGATCATTTCACCCCTCCACTTT
few	TRBD2	TRBV24-1	TRBJ2-2	CATRPSGSTGELFF	TGTGCCACCAGGCCTAGCGGGTCCACCGGGGAGCTGTTTTTT
many	TRBD1	TRBV5-1	TRBJ2-2	CASSPGTVTGELFF	TGCGCCAGCAGTCCCGGGACAGTCACCGGGGAGCTGTTTTTT